The entry below gives a single TCR beta chain sequence along with its context. The target antigen is unknown. Cryopreserved PBMCs were the source of around 2 micrograms of genomic DNA, which went to TCR beta libraries. This sample was included in a study of cytotoxic CD8 clonotypes in ibrutinib-treated CLL. Profiling relied on immunoSEQ multiplex PCR, and the TCRdb table lists in-frame clones only, not all of them. The table records 130,000 or so clones, approximately 83% of them present only once. The study, taken as a whole, reports: Clonality went up at ibrutinib response and then declined back toward baseline at progression. Sustained-remission and progressing patients diverged in sampling times.

The CDR3 has 13 residues. CDR1 is MNHEY, CDR2 SMNVEV, per germline (reference sequence). V dropped 4 bases and J dropped 5 bases, with 12 bases sitting between them. The V call is TRBV27, the J call TRBJ2-7; no clear D. The clonotype originates from a human donor with chronic lymphocytic leukemia. Sequencing used PBMCs, obtained after 24 months of ibrutinib treatment. The CDR3 spells CASSSLARDEQYF. The CDR3 nucleotides read TGTGCCAGCAGTTCACTGGCCCGGGACGAGCAGTACTTC.